This TCR beta chain was identified in a study of blood T cells in healthy people across ages. Study-wide points: Researchers judged that diversity estimates from one million T cells fell short of true values.

PCR was performed a second time for about 6 to 12 cycles using a sample-barcoded 5' primer and a J-beta primer mix. Each cDNA molecule received a tag from a template-switch adaptor that had 12 random nucleotides. Each of the samples gave a minimum of 2.5 million paired-end reads that contained CDR3. MiXCR, run by TCRdb on the 5' RACE reads, gives a single entry per CDR3 protein. The sample holds 550,000 to 600,000 distinct CDR3 sequences, around 48% seen once. Germline V CDR1 and CDR2: MNHEY, SVGEGT. This CDR3 contains 15 residues. Trimming pared 0 bases from V and 7 bases from J, leaving 16 bases between. To note about this clonotype: Antigen unknown.

V and J are TRBV6-2 or TRBV6-3 and TRBJ2-7, with D perhaps TRBD1 (6 bases). This receptor was obtained from a man older than 75 in good health. Source material: blood. The CDR3 region is CASSYSGTSPGEQYF. CDR3 nucleotide sequence: TGTGCCAGCAGTTACTCGGGGACAAGCCCGGGGGAGCAGTACTTC.